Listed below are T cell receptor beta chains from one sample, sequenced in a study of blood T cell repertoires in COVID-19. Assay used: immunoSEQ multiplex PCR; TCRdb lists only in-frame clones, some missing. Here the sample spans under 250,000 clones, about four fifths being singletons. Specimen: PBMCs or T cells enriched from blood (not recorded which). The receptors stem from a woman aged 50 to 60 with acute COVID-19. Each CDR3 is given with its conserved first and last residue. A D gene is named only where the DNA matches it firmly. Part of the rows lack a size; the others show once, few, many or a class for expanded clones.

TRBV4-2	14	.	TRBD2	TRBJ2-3	TGTGCCAGCAGCCCCGCGGGGGGGTCAGATACGCAGTATTTT	CASSPAGGSDTQYF
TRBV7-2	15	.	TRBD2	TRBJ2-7	TGTGCCAGCAGTTTTGCCGGGACTAGCGGCTACGAGCAGTACTTC	CASSFAGTSGYEQYF
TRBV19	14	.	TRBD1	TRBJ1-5	TGTGCCACCCGCGGACAGGGGAGCAATCAGCCCCAGCATTTT	CATRGQGSNQPQHF
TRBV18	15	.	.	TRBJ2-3	TGTGCCAGCTCATCCTCGAGGTCGGCCACAGATACGCAGTATTTT	CASSSSRSATDTQYF
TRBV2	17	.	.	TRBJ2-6	TGTGCCAGCAATCCTTCCTATGGAGGCTTTGGGGCCAACGTCCTGACTTTC	CASNPSYGGFGANVLTF
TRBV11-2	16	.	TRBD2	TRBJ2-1	TGTGCCAGCAGCGCAAAGGTCCTAGCGGGGTACAATGAGCAGTTCTTC	CASSAKVLAGYNEQFF
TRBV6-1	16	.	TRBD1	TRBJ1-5	TGTGCCAGCAGTGGGCGAGACAGGGGACCGAATCAGCCCCAGCATTTT	CASSGRDRGPNQPQHF
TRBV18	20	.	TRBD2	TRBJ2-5	TGTGCCAGCTCACCCCCGACTAGCAATATTGGCAGCTCTACCCAAGAGACCCAGTACTTC	CASSPPTSNIGSSTQETQYF
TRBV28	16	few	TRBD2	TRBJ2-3	TGTGCCAGCAGTGAGGGACTAGCTCCTGGCACAGATACGCAGTATTTT	CASSEGLAPGTDTQYF
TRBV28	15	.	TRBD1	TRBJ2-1	TGTGCCAGCATAGGACAGGGAAGGGACACGAATGAGCAGTTCTTC	CASIGQGRDTNEQFF
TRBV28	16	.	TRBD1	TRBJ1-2	TGTGCCAGCAGTTTCCAGCGGCAAGGGACAGGGGGCTTGTACACCTTC	CASSFQRQGTGGLYTF
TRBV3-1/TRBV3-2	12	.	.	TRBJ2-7	TGTGCCAGCATTAGCTTGTTCTACGAGCAGTACTTC	CASISLFYEQYF
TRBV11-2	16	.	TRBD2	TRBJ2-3	TGTGCCAGCAGCTTAGTTAGCGGGTTACCCACAGATACGCAGTATTTT	CASSLVSGLPTDTQYF
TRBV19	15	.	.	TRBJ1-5	TGTGCCAGTAGTATGCCCGGGGAGGGCCACCAGCCCCAGCATTTT	CASSMPGEGHQPQHF
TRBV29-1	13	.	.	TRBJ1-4	TGCAGCGTTGTAGGGCCAGGGAATGAAAAACTGTTTTTT	CSVVGPGNEKLFF
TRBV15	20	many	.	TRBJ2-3	TGTGCCACCAGCAGAGATCCGGGGGCGGTTGGCGGGGGAGTCCCAGATACGCAGTATTTT	CATSRDPGAVGGGVPDTQYF
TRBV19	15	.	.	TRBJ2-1	TGTGCCAGTAGTATACCCAGCGTCCTTCACAATGAGCAGTTCTTC	CASSIPSVLHNEQFF
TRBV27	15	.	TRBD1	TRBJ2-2	TGTGCCAGCAGTTCGACGACAGGGGGCTTAAGGGGGCTGTTTTTT	CASSSTTGGLRGLFF
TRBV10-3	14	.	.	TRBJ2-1	TGTGCCATCGGAATAGGAGGAGCCTACAATGAGCAGTTCTTC	CAIGIGGAYNEQFF
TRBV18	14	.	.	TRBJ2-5	TGTGCCAGCTCACCACTGGACAACCAAGAGACCCAGTACTTC	CASSPLDNQETQYF
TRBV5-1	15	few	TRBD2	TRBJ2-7	TGCGCCAGCAGCTCGGGGAGGGTGAATTTAAAGGAGCAGTACTTC	CASSSGRVNLKEQYF
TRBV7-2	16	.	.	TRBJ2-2	TGTGCCAGCAGCCCGGGACTTTATCGTCAGGCCGGGGAGCTGTTTTTT	CASSPGLYRQAGELFF
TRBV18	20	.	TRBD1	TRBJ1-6	TGTGCCAGCTCACCATTCGCCGGACCGGGACAGGGTATTTTAGATTCACCCCTCCACTTT	CASSPFAGPGQGILDSPLHF
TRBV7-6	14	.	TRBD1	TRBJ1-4	TGTGCCAGCAGCTTGGCAGGGGGGAATGAAAAACTGTTTTTT	CASSLAGGNEKLFF
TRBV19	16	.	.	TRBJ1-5	TGTGCCAGTAGTGTGGACTTAAGCTCTATCTATCAGCCCCAGCATTTT	CASSVDLSSIYQPQHF
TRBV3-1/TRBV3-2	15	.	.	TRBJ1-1	TGTGCCAGCAGCACGCCCACAGGGTTAAATACTGAAGCTTTCTTT	CASSTPTGLNTEAFF
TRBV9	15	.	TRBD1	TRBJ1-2	TGTGCCAGCAGCGTAGGAGACAGGGTTGGCTATGGCTACACCTTC	CASSVGDRVGYGYTF
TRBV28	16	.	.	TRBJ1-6	TGTGCCAGCAGTTACAGGGTAGGGACGTATAATTCACCCCTCCACTTT	CASSYRVGTYNSPLHF
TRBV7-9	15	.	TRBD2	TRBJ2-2	TGTGCCAGCACGCGTCCGGGGAGGGACACCGGGGAGCTGTTTTTT	CASTRPGRDTGELFF
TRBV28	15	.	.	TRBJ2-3	TGTGCCAGCAGTTTACCGACAGCCGGCACAGATACGCAGTATTTT	CASSLPTAGTDTQYF
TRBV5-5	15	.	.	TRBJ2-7	TGTGCCAGCAGCTTTAACGTCAGAAGCTCCTACGAGCAGTACTTC	CASSFNVRSSYEQYF
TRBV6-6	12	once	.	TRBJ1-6	TGTGCCAGCCAAACGGGGAAGTCACCCCTCCACTTT	CASQTGKSPLHF
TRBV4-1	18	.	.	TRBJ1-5	TGCGCCAGCAGCCAAGAAGGGGGAGGGGGATGGATCAATCAGCCCCAGCATTTT	CASSQEGGGGWINQPQHF
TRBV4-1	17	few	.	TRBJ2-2	TGCGCCAGCAGCCAAGAAACATGGGCAGGAAGCACCGGGGAGCTGTTTTTT	CASSQETWAGSTGELFF
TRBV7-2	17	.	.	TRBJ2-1	TGTGCCAGCAGCTTAGGGCCAACATTTACGATCCCCTGGGAGCAGTTCTTC	CASSLGPTFTIPWEQFF